These 3 T cell receptor beta chains were sequenced from one sample in a study of beta chain features in type 1 diabetes. cDNA synthesis used the whole RNA isolate, giving expressed TCRB sequences. Generated by immunoSEQ multiplex PCR, the TCRdb table keeps only in-frame clones and is missing some. Here the sample spans about 240,000 clones, roughly 13% being singletons. Their antigens remain unidentified. Study-wide results and limits: Type 1 diabetes patients showed a moderate but significant shortening of TCRB CDR3s in all four CD4+ subsets.

The sequencing sample was made of naive CD4+ T cells from blood. The receptors come from a man aged 25-40 years with type 1 diabetes.

This clone was counted between two and nine times. The V and J genes are TRBV12-5 and TRBJ2-5; 9 bases align to TRBD1. The CDR3 length is 13 residues. J lost 5 bases, V lost 6 bases, and 4 bases had no gene match. The V gene's germline CDR1 is LGHNT and CDR2 FRNRAP. The CDR3 DNA follows: TGTGCTAGTGGGGACAGGGGCGGGGAGACCCAGTACTTC. It is translated as CASGDRGGETQYF.

In this sample, this clone turned up a few times. This sequence joins TRBV25-1 and TRBJ2-3; TRBD2 matches 7 bases. Losses at the gene ends were 4 bases for V and 6 bases for J; bases not matched to a gene: 4. Germline lookup yields CDR1 MGHDK and CDR2 SYGVNS. The CDR3 is 13 residues long. CDR3 amino acids: CASSVAGEDTQYF. In nucleotides, the CDR3 is TGTGCCAGCAGTGTTGCGGGAGAGGATACGCAGTATTTT.

This clone was counted at least ten times. The chain carries TRBV4-1 and TRBJ2-5; TRBD2 is a possible D gene (6 bases). This CDR3 comprises 12 residues. V gave up 3 bases and J gave up 5 bases, with 7 bases separating them. Germline-derived CDR1 and CDR2 are MGHRA and YSYEKL. CDR3 protein: CASSHGGETQYF. The DNA for the CDR3 is TGCGCCAGCAGCCATGGAGGGGAGACCCAGTACTTC.